Reported below is one T cell receptor beta chain. This clone has just a few counts. It lacks a known antigen. No clone much larger than this one lies a single base away; base qualities are absent. The cohort comprised under 700 healthy bone marrow donors. Cohort members were all nominally healthy when sampled, although unrecorded immune exposures were likely present. The donor tested CMV seropositive, placing the donor among the approximately 310 seropositive members of the cohort. A peripheral blood sample was collected from each donor, and TCR beta sequencing was performed on peripheral blood mononuclear cells. Genomic DNA was extracted from the blood cell samples with the Qiagen DNeasy Blood Extraction Kit. The germline V gene provides CDR1 SGHRS and CDR2 YFSETQ. Measured from the cysteine to the phenylalanine, the CDR3 is 17 residues long. The sequence is cut down to CDR3 DNA, 51 bases in frame from base 1. The junction carries 19 bases between V and J, which are trimmed by 0 bases and 4 bases respectively.

Receptors were amplified or captured by the immunoSEQ multiplex PCR assay. For the multiplex PCR, a mixture combining 60 forward primers for TCR Vbeta segments and 13 reverse primers for TCR Jbeta segments was used. A multiplex PCR assay on genomic DNA amplified the CDR3 region of rearranged TCR beta genes. The Illumina HiSeq System was used to sequence the amplified TCR beta libraries as 87-base-pair reads. The source study handled its data this way. A later analysis tallied tens of millions of unique TCR beta chains across the 660 or so repertoires, and around 9.9 million of those chains were shared by two or more donors. Raw reads were error-corrected and collapsed into unique sequences with a nearest-neighbor algorithm that merged closely related sequences to remove PCR and sequencing errors. V, D and J gene segments were assigned by aligning CDR3 sequences to IMGT reference sequences. For a sequence to be retained, a match of at least six nucleotides was required to both a V gene segment and a J gene segment. Rearrangements were called productive when the CDR3 lacked stop codons and stayed in frame with V and J; all others were non-productive. CDR3 was defined according to IMGT convention as the region running from the second conserved V-encoded cysteine to the conserved J-encoded phenylalanine. In an earlier analysis of around 540 of the donors, sequences lacking an unambiguous match to a single V gene segment were excluded. An earlier analysis of a few hundred of the donors classified V segments as functional when productive rearrangements were above 56.7% and as segregating when the standard deviation between donors was above 5%. A statistical classification framework was developed to diagnose cytomegalovirus status using the catalog of TCR beta chain sequences. V and J gene assignment, in a later analysis, came from comparing TCR nucleotide sequences with IMGT/GENE-DB human TR gene sequences. Using the TCRdist pipeline, a later analysis assigned CDR3 sequences along with most-parsimonious VDJ recombination scenarios. In a later analysis, each TCR beta chain was defined by its CDR3 amino acid sequence together with its V-gene family, and reads lacking a unique V-gene family were excluded. To address suspected cross-contamination and a sequencing artifact, a later analysis removed around 600 highly shared, low-generation-probability nucleotide sequences. A later analysis calculated a clonal expansion index for each public chain from normalized within-repertoire ranks of inferred template counts. Generation probabilities in a later analysis came from a VDJ recombination model fitted to out-of-frame rearrangements, and those results were checked against IGoR. In a later analysis, hypergeometric tests were used to score TCR-TCR, TCR-HLA and TCR-CMV co-occurrence, with a repertoire-size bias correction applied to TCR pairs. A later analysis estimated false discovery rates by permuting HLA or CMV assignments 20 times. A later analysis grouped co-occurring TCRs with DBSCAN, adding TCRdist sequence similarity when clustering within HLA-allele-positive subsets. Repertoires with fewer than 30,000 or more than 120,000 public chains were left out of co-occurrence clustering, as were about 5 repertoires with anomalous nucleotide sharing. Held by TCRdb, this immuneACCESS table contains in-frame sequences only and omits some clones. Under half of the omission traces to an unresolved V gene where checked; the cause of the rest is unknown. The V and J calls and clone size were taken over from that table, and D and trimming were inferred from the DNA. In all, the sample holds 200,000 to 300,000 clones, and about 81% of those were seen once. The ten top clones hold around 8.3% of the sample.

This entry comes from a study of cytomegalovirus exposure and HLA in healthy donors (dated by TCRdb to 2016 to 2017). For the wider study: According to an earlier analysis of 587 of the donors, about 179 million T cells yielded over 90 million unique TCR beta sequences and more than 250 Gb of sequence data. About 280 gigabases of sequencing data and approximately 92 million unique TCR sequences made up an early release that covered approximately 620 HLA-typed donors. The genetic ancestry cluster associated with self-reported Caucasian donors included 81% of the roughly 400 genotyped donors. The study aimed to test whether cataloging public T cell receptors could reveal signatures of past pathogen exposure. Using immunosequencing, the study profiled T cell repertoires from 500 to 800 subjects and related those repertoires to cytomegalovirus serostatus. In addition to the first cohort of 500 to 850 subjects, a separate validation cohort of 120 different subjects was used. High-throughput TCR immunosequencing, statistical association of individual TCRs with disease status, and machine learning were combined to predict cytomegalovirus infection status. To study patterns of TCR occurrence, a later analysis re-analyzed previously published TCR beta repertoires from around 670 donors and added high-resolution HLA genotyping. In the later analysis, no new phenotypic data were used to find candidate immune exposures; instead, reliance was placed on TCR beta sequences and their occurrence across donors. An earlier analysis of 587 of the donors used high-throughput TCR beta sequencing to judge whether each TCR beta V gene segment behaved as functional or pseudogenic. Donor age, sex, ethnicity and CMV serostatus were compiled together with the repertoire data. Genome-wide SNP genotypes for about 60% of the roughly 700 donors were used in a later genetic analysis, which treated that subset as a discovery cohort. All discovery cohort repertoires had been generated on a single sequencing platform. Both class I and class II loci were covered by HLA typing, at four-digit resolution. The number of donors typed differed by locus, with 629-630 for A, B, C, DRB1 and DQB1, roughly 520 for DQA1, approximately 580 for DPA1, and over 400 for DPB1. Several DR-DQ haplotypes were treated as single units for association and clustering because of strong linkage in the cohort. Among roughly 400 genotyped donors of the cohort, an average of 235,054 unique TCR beta nucleotide sequences were sequenced per donor, 15% to 20% of them non-productive.

What the work shows at the level of the full study, not this receptor alone: In vitro tests confirmed that a few of the cytomegalovirus-associated TCR beta chains recognize cytomegalovirus antigens. Correlated functional status among segregating V segments might reflect linkage disequilibrium, but an unknown experimental factor could not be ruled out. Most CMV-associated TCR beta chains appeared to be HLA-restricted in a later analysis, and the HLA associations seemed to be driven largely by CMV exposure. A further reported finding was that TCR beta sequences accurately predicted the HLA-A and HLA-B alleles for most subjects in the first cohort. A later genetic analysis reported fewer N-insertions in productive TCRs among donors in an Asian-associated ancestry cluster than the roughly 670-donor mean. Assigning TCR associations to individual alleles was difficult when HLA alleles, especially DR and DQ, strongly co-occurred. Broadly in line with IMGT annotations, most TCR beta V segments showed up in productive rearrangements about 87% or about 30% of the time in an earlier analysis of some 590 of the donors. According to a later analysis, parvovirus B19, influenza, CMV and Epstein-Barr virus appeared linked to several top co-occurrence clusters. Across donors, most TCR sequences were observed very rarely, whereas some public TCRs were present in many individuals. The cohort was sequenced for TCR beta chains only, and without alpha or paired-chain data the features that could be detected were limited. Presence/absence analyses assumed roughly uniform sequencing depth across donors, an assumption that may not hold. The study gave a list of 150 to 200 TCR beta chains associated with cytomegalovirus. The earlier analysis of around 600 of the donors excluded approximately 15 rarely observed V segments, including chromosome 9 orphons, because counts were too low. V-gene and J-gene trimming of TCR beta chains was associated with a missense DCLRE1C variant in a later genetic analysis, and the association was replicated in an independent cohort. Some IMGT-functional V segments, including TRBV6-2 and TRBV6-3, could not be distinguished by the 87-base-pair reads and were therefore excluded. A cluster of highly shared sequence variants was judged likely to be a technical artifact of the sequencing pipeline. It was suggested by the authors that the approach could potentially be generalized to other disease states and immunological phenotypes. Cytomegalovirus status was reported to be diagnosed by the classifier with high specificity and sensitivity in both the original and validation cohorts. Immune exposure information for the cohort was limited to CMV serostatus. Because some donors lacked HLA typing at each locus, the association tests relied only on the typed subset. In a later analysis, TCR association rates were found to vary across HLA loci, with the most associated TCRs seen for DRB1 alleles and the fewest for HLA-C alleles. In a later analysis, HLA-associated TCR beta chains were found to be more clonally expanded and to have lower generation probabilities than equally common non-associated chains. Specific HLA alleles were associated with 15,000 to 20,000 TCR beta sequences at a false discovery rate of 0.05 in a later analysis.

The TCR was taken from a woman in her sixties or seventies in good health and CMV-seropositive. The sample comprised PBMCs. The chain uses TRBV5-1 and TRBJ2-5; TRBD2 is perhaps the D gene, given 5 matching bases. CDR3 loop: CASSLGIGVDVGETQYF. The nucleotides are TGCGCCAGCAGCTTGGGAATCGGGGTGGACGTCGGAGAGACCCAGTACTTC.